This is a list of T cell receptor beta chains from one sample in a study of vaccination and CD4 T cells after COVID-19. TCRdb recomputed calls from the PCR reads with MiXCR, one row per CDR3 protein. The sample holds approximately 22,000 distinct CDR3 sequences, roughly three fifths seen once. Their antigen targets remain unknown. Sequencing was performed on CD4+ T cells from blood, cultured in vitro, taken after SARS-CoV-2 vaccination. The receptor set was obtained from a human donor who received a COVID-19 vaccine. The CDR3 runs from the conserved cysteine through the conserved F or W. A D gene is named only where the DNA matches it firmly. A clone size is listed for some rows: how often the clone was seen (once, few, many), or a class if it is expanded.

CDR3aa	CDR3nt	abundance	v_gene	j_gene	d_gene
CAWRDRGESAEAFF	TGTGCCTGGAGGGACAGGGGAGAGTCAGCTGAGGCTTTCTTT	-	TRBV30	TRBJ1-1	TRBD1
CASSFQAGGGTYEQYF	TGTGCCAGTAGCTTTCAGGCTGGCGGGGGAACTTACGAGCAGTACTTC	-	TRBV19	TRBJ2-7	TRBD2
CASSVLGAGSPLHF	TGTGCCAGCAGTGTCTTGGGGGCCGGTTCACCCCTCCACTTT	-	TRBV6-1	TRBJ1-6	-
CASSIDLYGQRRTGELFF	TGTGCCAGTAGTATAGATCTATATGGGCAGAGGAGGACCGGGGAGCTGTTTTTT	-	TRBV19	TRBJ2-2	-
CASSLTGGKYQPQHF	TGTGCCAGCAGCTTAACAGGGGGCAAGTATCAGCCCCAGCATTTT	few	TRBV7-2	TRBJ1-5	TRBD1
CSAGGRYGYTF	TGCAGTGCAGGGGGCAGGTATGGCTACACCTTC	-	TRBV20-1	TRBJ1-2	TRBD1
CASRRTGTASYEQYF	TGTGCCAGCAGAAGGACCGGGACGGCCTCCTACGAGCAGTACTTC	-	TRBV27	TRBJ2-7	-
CASSPTGGAGGELFF	TGTGCCAGCAGTCCGACAGGGGGCGCGGGCGGGGAGCTGTTTTTT	few	TRBV2	TRBJ2-2	TRBD1
CASSYSNQPQHF	TGCGCCAGCAGCTATAGCAATCAGCCCCAGCATTTT	few	TRBV4-1	TRBJ1-5	-
CASSYSAFQAGNTIYF	TGTGCCAGCAGTTACTCGGCCTTCCAAGCGGGAAACACCATATATTTT	-	TRBV6-2/TRBV6-3	TRBJ1-3	-
CATSDFSGTEAFF	TGTGCCACCAGTGATTTCTCGGGGACTGAAGCTTTCTTT	-	TRBV24-1	TRBJ1-1	-
CASSFSRSSGNTIYF	TGTGCCAGCAGCTTTAGCCGGAGCTCTGGAAACACCATATATTTT	-	TRBV7-2	TRBJ1-3	-
CAWSVGGDEETQYF	TGTGCCTGGAGTGTAGGGGGCGACGAGGAGACCCAGTACTTC	-	TRBV30	TRBJ2-5	TRBD1
CASSIDTQYF	TGTGCCAGCAGCATAGATACGCAGTATTTT	-	TRBV2	TRBJ2-3	-
CASSPPGFGRIAKNIQYF	TGTGCCAGCAGCCCCCCGGGGTTTGGCCGGATAGCCAAAAACATTCAGTACTTC	once	TRBV7-8	TRBJ2-4	-
CASSLGQGAGNTEAFF	TGTGCCAGCAGCTTAGGACAGGGGGCAGGGAACACTGAAGCTTTCTTT	-	TRBV7-9	TRBJ1-1	TRBD1
CASSLVRQGLAGNTIYF	TGCGCCAGCAGCTTGGTCCGTCAGGGCCTAGCTGGAAACACCATATATTTT	once	TRBV5-1	TRBJ1-3	-
CASYTWAEEYGYTF	TGTGCCAGCTATACTTGGGCTGAAGAATATGGCTACACCTTC	-	TRBV19	TRBJ1-2	-
CATSDLTGASTDTQYF	TGTGCCACCAGTGATTTGACAGGGGCGAGCACAGATACGCAGTATTTT	-	TRBV24-1	TRBJ2-3	TRBD1
CAVGNPPLGGNTIYF	TGTGCCGTGGGGAACCCTCCTCTCGGAGGAAACACCATATATTTT	-	TRBV21-1	TRBJ1-3	-
CATSRDQGATDTQYF	TGTGCCACCAGCAGAGATCAGGGGGCGACAGATACGCAGTATTTT	few	TRBV15	TRBJ2-3	TRBD1
CASSLWGGNEQFF	TGTGCCAGCAGCTTATGGGGGGGCAATGAGCAGTTCTTC	-	TRBV7-2	TRBJ2-1	TRBD2
CASSLSRVAGGSDTQYF	TGTGCCAGCAGTTTATCGAGGGTAGCGGGGGGATCAGATACGCAGTATTTT	-	TRBV27	TRBJ2-3	TRBD2
CATSRYSGNTIYF	TGTGCCACCAGCAGGTATTCTGGAAACACCATATATTTT	-	TRBV15	TRBJ1-3	-
CSARERAGTVDFTEAFF	TGCAGTGCTAGAGAGAGAGCCGGGACAGTAGATTTCACTGAAGCTTTCTTT	-	TRBV20-1	TRBJ1-1	TRBD1
CATSRRMVGGAIKETQYF	TGTGCCACCAGCAGAAGAATGGTTGGGGGGGCTATTAAAGAGACCCAGTACTTC	few	TRBV15	TRBJ2-5	-
CATSPGPNYGYTF	TGTGCCACCAGTCCAGGGCCCAACTATGGCTACACCTTC	-	TRBV24-1	TRBJ1-2	-
CASSSPREVLSTDTQYF	TGCGCCAGCAGCTCCCCCCGGGAGGTACTCAGCACAGATACGCAGTATTTT	-	TRBV5-1	TRBJ2-3	TRBD2
CASSPGTGGLGTQYF	TGCGCCAGCAGCCCAGGGACAGGGGGACTGGGGACCCAGTACTTC	once	TRBV5-1	TRBJ2-5	TRBD1
CASSALDRERSYEQYF	TGTGCCAGCAGTGCCCTAGACAGGGAAAGGAGCTACGAGCAGTACTTC	-	TRBV6-1	TRBJ2-7	TRBD1
CASSPGAGRNEQYF	TGTGCCAGTAGCCCAGGCGCAGGGAGGAACGAGCAGTACTTC	-	TRBV19	TRBJ2-7	-
CSVAGIQETQYF	TGCAGTGTGGCGGGGATCCAAGAGACCCAGTACTTC	-	TRBV20-1	TRBJ2-5	-
CASKLVGTDTQYF	TGTGCCAGCAAACTGGTAGGCACAGATACGCAGTATTTT	-	TRBV12-3/TRBV12-4	TRBJ2-3	-
CASSGPLGTAYGYTF	TGTGCCAGCAGTGGACCTCTGGGGACAGCCTATGGCTACACCTTC	few	TRBV2	TRBJ1-2	TRBD1
CSASMWDRGMGGYTF	TGCAGTGCTAGTATGTGGGACAGGGGGATGGGTGGCTACACCTTC	-	TRBV20-1	TRBJ1-2	TRBD1
CATSDFGTGTGIDYGYTF	TGTGCCACCAGTGATTTCGGAACCGGGACAGGGATTGACTATGGCTACACCTTC	few	TRBV24-1	TRBJ1-2	TRBD1
CASKTGGRDTQYF	TGTGCCAGCAAGACAGGGGGCCGGGATACGCAGTATTTT	-	TRBV6-1	TRBJ2-3	TRBD1
CSARDLSRGNEDSPLHF	TGCAGTGCTAGAGATCTGTCCAGGGGTAATGAGGATTCACCCCTCCACTTT	few	TRBV20-1	TRBJ1-6	-
CAISESDKGHYGYTF	TGTGCCATCAGTGAGTCGGATAAGGGGCACTATGGCTACACCTTC	-	TRBV10-3	TRBJ1-2	-
CSVLPGQANYGYTF	TGCAGTGTTCTACCAGGGCAAGCTAACTATGGCTACACCTTC	-	TRBV20-1	TRBJ1-2	-
CASSDTGGGLNTEAFF	TGCGCCAGCAGTGATACTGGCGGGGGGCTGAACACTGAAGCTTTCTTT	-	TRBV10-1	TRBJ1-1	-
CASSLDRNQPQHF	TGTGCCAGCAGCTTAGACCGCAATCAGCCCCAGCATTTT	-	TRBV7-3	TRBJ1-5	-
CASSPQTGGDNSPLHF	TGTGCCAGCAGTCCCCAGACAGGCGGGGATAATTCACCCCTCCACTTT	few	TRBV28	TRBJ1-6	-
CASSAGTGGTDTQYF	TGTGCCAGCAGTGCCGGGACAGGGGGGACAGATACGCAGTATTTT	-	TRBV2	TRBJ2-3	TRBD1
CASSLRGGSSYEQYF	TGTGCCAGCAGCTTAAGGGGGGGTAGCTCCTACGAGCAGTACTTC	-	TRBV7-3	TRBJ2-7	TRBD2
CASSSGPSSGNTIYF	TGTGCCAGCAGCTCCGGACCTTCCTCTGGAAACACCATATATTTT	-	TRBV7-7	TRBJ1-3	-
CASSLSTVNTEAFF	TGCGCCAGCAGCCTGTCGACCGTGAACACTGAAGCTTTCTTT	-	TRBV5-1	TRBJ1-1	-
CASSRQGREQYF	TGTGCCAGCAGTCGACAGGGGCGAGAGCAGTACTTC	-	TRBV6-1	TRBJ2-7	TRBD1
CASTPTGENSPLHF	TGTGCCAGCACCCCAACAGGGGAAAACTCACCCCTCCACTTT	-	TRBV6-1	TRBJ1-6	TRBD1
CAGTGELNTEAFF	TGTGCCGGGACCGGAGAACTGAACACTGAAGCTTTCTTT	-	TRBV5-8	TRBJ1-1	-